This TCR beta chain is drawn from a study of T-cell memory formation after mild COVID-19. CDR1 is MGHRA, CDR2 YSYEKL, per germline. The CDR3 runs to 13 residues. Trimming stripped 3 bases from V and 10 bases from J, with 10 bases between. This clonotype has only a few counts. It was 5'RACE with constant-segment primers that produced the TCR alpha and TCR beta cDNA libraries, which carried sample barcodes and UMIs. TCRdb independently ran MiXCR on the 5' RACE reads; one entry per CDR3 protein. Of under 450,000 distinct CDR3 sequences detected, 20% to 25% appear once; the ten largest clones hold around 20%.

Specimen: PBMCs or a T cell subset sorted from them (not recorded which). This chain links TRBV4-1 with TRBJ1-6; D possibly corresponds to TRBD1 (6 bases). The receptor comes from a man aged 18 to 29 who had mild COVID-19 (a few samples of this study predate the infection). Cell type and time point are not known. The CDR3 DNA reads TGCGCCAGCAGCCAGGACGACAGGTCACCCCTCCACTTT. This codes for CASSQDDRSPLHF.